Listed below are T cell receptor beta chains from one sample, sequenced in a study of blood T cells in healthy people across ages. TCRdb called the 5' RACE reads again in MiXCR, with one record for every CDR3 protein. The data hold under 2 million distinct CDR3 sequences, with 30% to 40% observed a single time. Sequenced input: blood. The receptors derive from a woman in her 30s in good health. Both conserved end residues are part of each CDR3. Fields, in order: V gene, clone size, D gene, J gene, CDR3 protein, CDR3 DNA. D genes are given only for firm matches. Only some rows state a clone size, as once, few, many or a class for expanded clones.

v_gene: TRBV2; abundance: NA; d_gene: NA; j_gene: TRBJ2-5; CDR3aa: CANSDTKNGETQYF; CDR3nt: TGTGCCAACAGTGATACGAAAAATGGGGAGACCCAGTACTTC
v_gene: TRBV9; abundance: NA; d_gene: TRBD2; j_gene: TRBJ2-7; CDR3aa: CASSATSGEVYEQYF; CDR3nt: TGTGCCAGCAGCGCGACTAGCGGGGAGGTATACGAGCAGTACTTC
v_gene: TRBV20-1; abundance: NA; d_gene: TRBD2; j_gene: TRBJ2-1; CDR3aa: CSALRWSGGEKIYNEQFF; CDR3nt: TGCAGTGCTCTTAGATGGTCCGGGGGGGAGAAGATATACAATGAGCAGTTCTTC
v_gene: TRBV9; abundance: NA; d_gene: NA; j_gene: TRBJ1-5; CDR3aa: CASSTGQTNQPQHF; CDR3nt: TGTGCCAGCAGCACCGGACAGACAAATCAGCCCCAGCATTTT
v_gene: TRBV2; abundance: NA; d_gene: NA; j_gene: TRBJ2-5; CDR3aa: CASLRSIGRETQYF; CDR3nt: TGTGCCAGCCTCCGGTCCATAGGGCGAGAGACCCAGTACTTC
v_gene: TRBV15; abundance: NA; d_gene: NA; j_gene: TRBJ1-1; CDR3aa: CATSRGVTGAEAFF; CDR3nt: TGTGCCACCAGCAGAGGCGTAACGGGCGCTGAAGCTTTCTTT
v_gene: TRBV19; abundance: NA; d_gene: NA; j_gene: TRBJ2-5; CDR3aa: CASSDGAYAKTQYF; CDR3nt: TGTGCCAGTTCCGACGGGGCGTATGCGAAGACCCAGTACTTC
v_gene: TRBV28; abundance: NA; d_gene: TRBD1; j_gene: TRBJ2-3; CDR3aa: CASSLAGQGNTDTQYF; CDR3nt: TGTGCCAGCAGTTTAGCCGGACAGGGAAACACAGATACGCAGTATTTT
v_gene: TRBV2; abundance: NA; d_gene: NA; j_gene: TRBJ2-3; CDR3aa: CASTREMTTDTQYF; CDR3nt: TGTGCCAGCACCAGGGAGATGACCACAGATACGCAGTATTTT
v_gene: TRBV20-1; abundance: NA; d_gene: NA; j_gene: TRBJ2-7; CDR3aa: CSSTPGGSGYEQYF; CDR3nt: TGCAGTTCGACTCCCGGGGGTAGCGGTTACGAGCAGTACTTC
v_gene: TRBV3-1; abundance: few; d_gene: TRBD2; j_gene: TRBJ2-1; CDR3aa: CASSQSSGRNEQFF; CDR3nt: TGTGCCAGCAGCCAATCTAGCGGGAGAAATGAGCAGTTCTTC
v_gene: TRBV27; abundance: few; d_gene: NA; j_gene: TRBJ2-1; CDR3aa: CASSGLRSSYNEQFF; CDR3nt: TGTGCCAGCAGTGGACTCCGGAGCTCCTACAATGAGCAGTTCTTC
v_gene: TRBV27; abundance: few; d_gene: TRBD1; j_gene: TRBJ2-7; CDR3aa: CASSADRAFSYEQYF; CDR3nt: TGTGCCAGCAGTGCAGACAGGGCCTTTTCCTACGAGCAGTACTTC
v_gene: TRBV7-9; abundance: NA; d_gene: NA; j_gene: TRBJ2-7; CDR3aa: CASSAGGPNEQYF; CDR3nt: TGTGCCAGCAGCGCCGGGGGTCCCAACGAGCAGTACTTC
v_gene: TRBV12-3/TRBV12-4; abundance: few; d_gene: TRBD1; j_gene: TRBJ2-7; CDR3aa: CASSRDRGLYEQYF; CDR3nt: TGTGCCAGCAGCCGGGACAGGGGGCTTTACGAGCAGTACTTC
v_gene: TRBV27; abundance: few; d_gene: NA; j_gene: TRBJ2-5; CDR3aa: CASSRKNTQETQYF; CDR3nt: TGTGCCAGCAGTCGTAAAAACACCCAAGAGACCCAGTACTTC
v_gene: TRBV12-3/TRBV12-4; abundance: many; d_gene: NA; j_gene: TRBJ2-7; CDR3aa: CASSSNSYEQYF; CDR3nt: TGCGCCAGCAGTTCTAACAGCTACGAGCAGTACTTC
v_gene: TRBV27; abundance: NA; d_gene: NA; j_gene: TRBJ2-7; CDR3aa: CASYSRGSYEQYF; CDR3nt: TGTGCCAGCTACTCCCGGGGATCCTACGAGCAGTACTTC
v_gene: TRBV11-2; abundance: NA; d_gene: NA; j_gene: TRBJ2-7; CDR3aa: CASSFRPGDSYEQYF; CDR3nt: TGTGCCAGCAGCTTTAGGCCGGGGGACTCCTACGAGCAGTACTTC
v_gene: TRBV27; abundance: few; d_gene: NA; j_gene: TRBJ2-5; CDR3aa: CASRLGAQLGEQYF; CDR3nt: TGTGCCAGCCGCCTCGGGGCGCAATTGGGGGAGCAGTACTTC
v_gene: TRBV10-1; abundance: NA; d_gene: TRBD1; j_gene: TRBJ2-5; CDR3aa: CASSESPGQGYNEQYF; CDR3nt: TGCGCCAGCAGTGAGTCGCCGGGACAGGGATACAATGAGCAGTACTTC
v_gene: TRBV4-1; abundance: many; d_gene: NA; j_gene: TRBJ2-7; CDR3aa: CASSQVSGSYEQYF; CDR3nt: TGCGCCAGCAGCCAAGTTTCCGGCTCCTACGAGCAGTACTTC
v_gene: TRBV6-5; abundance: NA; d_gene: NA; j_gene: TRBJ2-2; CDR3aa: CASRGNRDTGELFF; CDR3nt: TGTGCCAGCAGGGGCAATCGGGACACCGGGGAGCTGTTTTTT
v_gene: TRBV20-1; abundance: few; d_gene: TRBD1; j_gene: TRBJ2-3; CDR3aa: CSAIPGQGTDTQYF; CDR3nt: TGCAGTGCCATACCCGGACAGGGCACAGATACGCAGTATTTT
v_gene: TRBV28; abundance: few; d_gene: NA; j_gene: TRBJ1-2; CDR3aa: CASSLDAGGDDGYTF; CDR3nt: TGTGCCAGCAGTTTGGACGCGGGAGGGGATGATGGCTACACCTTC
v_gene: TRBV2; abundance: NA; d_gene: TRBD1; j_gene: TRBJ1-2; CDR3aa: CASSDPGQIHGYTF; CDR3nt: TGTGCCAGCAGTGATCCGGGACAGATACATGGCTACACCTTC
v_gene: TRBV18; abundance: few; d_gene: NA; j_gene: TRBJ2-7; CDR3aa: CASSPPTGRSPSYEQYF; CDR3nt: TGTGCCAGCTCACCACCAACCGGGAGATCACCTTCCTACGAGCAGTACTTC
v_gene: TRBV6-1; abundance: few; d_gene: NA; j_gene: TRBJ1-1; CDR3aa: CASTASRNTEAFF; CDR3nt: TGTGCCAGCACCGCGAGCAGGAATACTGAAGCTTTCTTT
v_gene: TRBV11-2; abundance: few; d_gene: TRBD2; j_gene: TRBJ2-7; CDR3aa: CASSPGTSGSPLYEQYF; CDR3nt: TGTGCCAGCAGCCCCGGGACTAGCGGGAGCCCCCTTTACGAGCAGTACTTC
v_gene: TRBV5-1; abundance: once; d_gene: TRBD1; j_gene: TRBJ1-1; CDR3aa: CASSLLGTDMNTEAFF; CDR3nt: TGCGCCAGCAGCTTACTCGGGACAGATATGAACACTGAAGCTTTCTTT
v_gene: TRBV5-1; abundance: few; d_gene: TRBD1; j_gene: TRBJ2-7; CDR3aa: CASSWQGLVDRGAYEQYF; CDR3nt: TGCGCCAGCAGCTGGCAAGGGCTGGTGGACAGGGGGGCCTACGAGCAGTACTTC
v_gene: TRBV6-1; abundance: few; d_gene: TRBD1; j_gene: TRBJ1-5; CDR3aa: CASRGLGTVSNQPQHF; CDR3nt: TGTGCCAGCAGGGGCCTCGGGACAGTTAGCAATCAGCCCCAGCATTTT
v_gene: TRBV29-1; abundance: many; d_gene: NA; j_gene: TRBJ2-1; CDR3aa: CSAVRGNNEQFF; CDR3nt: TGCAGCGCCGTACGGGGTAACAATGAGCAGTTCTTC
v_gene: TRBV20-1; abundance: NA; d_gene: NA; j_gene: TRBJ1-6; CDR3aa: CSARLNYNSPLHF; CDR3nt: TGCAGTGCTAGATTGAATTATAATTCACCCCTCCACTTT
v_gene: TRBV20-1; abundance: NA; d_gene: NA; j_gene: TRBJ1-2; CDR3aa: CSTKDSLNKDGYTF; CDR3nt: TGCAGTACTAAGGACAGCCTAAATAAGGATGGCTACACCTTC
v_gene: TRBV9; abundance: NA; d_gene: TRBD1; j_gene: TRBJ2-7; CDR3aa: CASSANTGGGEQYF; CDR3nt: TGTGCCAGCAGCGCTAATACAGGGGGAGGCGAGCAGTACTTC
v_gene: TRBV20-1; abundance: many; d_gene: NA; j_gene: TRBJ2-5; CDR3aa: CSARRDFRETQYF; CDR3nt: TGCAGTGCTAGGCGTGATTTTCGGGAGACCCAGTACTTC
v_gene: TRBV20-1; abundance: NA; d_gene: TRBD2; j_gene: TRBJ2-7; CDR3aa: CSAPITSGGSEQYF; CDR3nt: TGCAGTGCGCCGATTACTAGCGGGGGAAGTGAGCAGTACTTC
v_gene: TRBV7-2; abundance: few; d_gene: TRBD2; j_gene: TRBJ2-5; CDR3aa: CASSFLAGVALETQYF; CDR3nt: TGTGCCAGCAGCTTTCTAGCGGGGGTCGCATTGGAGACCCAGTACTTC
v_gene: TRBV29-1; abundance: many; d_gene: TRBD2; j_gene: TRBJ2-1; CDR3aa: CSLPGASGRAGSEQFF; CDR3nt: TGCAGCCTGCCCGGAGCTAGCGGGAGGGCCGGGAGTGAGCAGTTCTTC
v_gene: TRBV12-3/TRBV12-4; abundance: NA; d_gene: NA; j_gene: TRBJ2-3; CDR3aa: CASSSPAGGTQYF; CDR3nt: TGTGCCAGCAGTTCCCCCGCCGGAGGTACGCAGTATTTT
v_gene: TRBV6-6; abundance: NA; d_gene: TRBD1; j_gene: TRBJ1-2; CDR3aa: CASTKGQNYGYTF; CDR3nt: TGTGCCAGCACCAAGGGACAGAACTATGGCTACACCTTC
v_gene: TRBV21-1; abundance: many; d_gene: NA; j_gene: TRBJ2-7; CDR3aa: CASSKFPRKGGSYEQYF; CDR3nt: TGTGCCAGCAGCAAGTTTCCCAGAAAAGGGGGGTCCTACGAGCAGTACTTC
v_gene: TRBV5-1; abundance: NA; d_gene: TRBD1; j_gene: TRBJ2-1; CDR3aa: CASSLVDRVRPNEQFF; CDR3nt: TGCGCCAGCAGCTTGGTTGACAGGGTGAGGCCTAATGAGCAGTTCTTC
v_gene: TRBV12-3/TRBV12-4; abundance: NA; d_gene: TRBD2; j_gene: TRBJ2-1; CDR3aa: CASSFQGLWGGNEQFF; CDR3nt: TGTGCCAGCAGTTTTCAAGGGTTGTGGGGGGGGAATGAGCAGTTCTTC
v_gene: TRBV9; abundance: few; d_gene: TRBD1; j_gene: TRBJ2-7; CDR3aa: CASSPGTGTGSYEQYF; CDR3nt: TGTGCCAGCAGCCCAGGCACCGGGACAGGGTCCTACGAGCAGTACTTC
v_gene: TRBV3-1; abundance: NA; d_gene: NA; j_gene: TRBJ2-4; CDR3aa: CASSSGLNIQYF; CDR3nt: TGTGCCAGCAGTTCAGGGTTAAACATTCAGTACTTC
v_gene: TRBV6-4; abundance: NA; d_gene: TRBD1; j_gene: TRBJ1-2; CDR3aa: CASSQSPQGDSGYTF; CDR3nt: TGTGCCAGCAGTCAAAGCCCCCAGGGGGATAGTGGCTACACCTTC